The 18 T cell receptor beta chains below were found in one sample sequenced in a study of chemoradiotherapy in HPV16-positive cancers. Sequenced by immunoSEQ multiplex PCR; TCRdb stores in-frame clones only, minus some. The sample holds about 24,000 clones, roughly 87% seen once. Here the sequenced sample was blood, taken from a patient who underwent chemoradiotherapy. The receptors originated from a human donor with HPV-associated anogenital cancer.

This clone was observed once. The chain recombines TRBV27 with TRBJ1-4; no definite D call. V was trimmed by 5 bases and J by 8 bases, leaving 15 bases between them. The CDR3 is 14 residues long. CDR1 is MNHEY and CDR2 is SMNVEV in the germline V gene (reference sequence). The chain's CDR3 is CASSHRRDREKLFF. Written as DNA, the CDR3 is TGTGCCAGCAGTCATAGGAGGGATCGAGAAAAACTGTTTTTT.

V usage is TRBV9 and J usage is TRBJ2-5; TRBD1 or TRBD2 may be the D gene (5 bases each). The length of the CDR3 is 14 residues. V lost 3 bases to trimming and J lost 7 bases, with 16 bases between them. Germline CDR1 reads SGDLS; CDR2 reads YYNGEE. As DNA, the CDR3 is TGTGCCAGCAGCGGCCTAGCCGGGGCGGGGACCCAGTACTTC. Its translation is CASSGLAGAGTQYF.

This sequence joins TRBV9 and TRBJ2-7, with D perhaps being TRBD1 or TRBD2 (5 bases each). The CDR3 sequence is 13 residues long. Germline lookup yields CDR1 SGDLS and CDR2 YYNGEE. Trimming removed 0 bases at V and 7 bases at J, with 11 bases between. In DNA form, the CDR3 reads TGTGCCAGCAGCGTAGGACCAGAGGGGGAGCAGTACTTC. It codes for CASSVGPEGEQYF.

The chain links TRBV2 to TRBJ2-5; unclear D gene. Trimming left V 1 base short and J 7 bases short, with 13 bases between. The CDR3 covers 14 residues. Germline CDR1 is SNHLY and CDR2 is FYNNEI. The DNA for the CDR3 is TGTGCCAGCAGTGAAGATTCCGGTTACGGGACCCAGTACTTC. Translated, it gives CASSEDSGYGTQYF. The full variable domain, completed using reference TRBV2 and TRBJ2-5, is EPEVTQTPSHQVTQMGQEVILRCVPISNHLYFYWYRQILGQKVEFLVSFYNNEISEKSEIFDDQFSVERPDGSNFTLKIRSTKLEDSAMYFCASSEDSGYGTQYFGPGTRLLVL.

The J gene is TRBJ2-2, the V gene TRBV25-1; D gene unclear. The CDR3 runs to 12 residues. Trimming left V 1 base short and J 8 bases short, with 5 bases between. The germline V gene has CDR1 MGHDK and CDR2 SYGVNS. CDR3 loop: CASSESLGELFF. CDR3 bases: TGTGCCAGCAGTGAATCCTTAGGGGAGCTGTTTTTT.

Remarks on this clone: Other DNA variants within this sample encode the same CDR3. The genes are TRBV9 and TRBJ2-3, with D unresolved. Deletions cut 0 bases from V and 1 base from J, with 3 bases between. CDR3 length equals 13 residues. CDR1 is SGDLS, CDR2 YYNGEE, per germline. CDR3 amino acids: CASSVVGTDTQYF. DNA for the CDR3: TGTGCCAGCAGCGTAGTAGGCACAGATACGCAGTATTTT.

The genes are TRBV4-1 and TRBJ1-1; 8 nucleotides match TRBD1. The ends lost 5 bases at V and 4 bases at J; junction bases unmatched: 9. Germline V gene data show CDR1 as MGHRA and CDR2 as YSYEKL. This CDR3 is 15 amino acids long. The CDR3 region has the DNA TGCGCCAGCAGCAAGGCGGGACAGGCGACCACTGAAGCTTTCTTT. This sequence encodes CASSKAGQATTEAFF.

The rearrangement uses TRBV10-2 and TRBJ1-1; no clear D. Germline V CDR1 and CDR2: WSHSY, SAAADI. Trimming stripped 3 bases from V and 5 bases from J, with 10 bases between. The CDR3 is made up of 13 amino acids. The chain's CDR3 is CASSDRGRTEAFF. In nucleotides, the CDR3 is TGCGCCAGCAGTGATAGAGGGAGGACTGAAGCTTTCTTT.

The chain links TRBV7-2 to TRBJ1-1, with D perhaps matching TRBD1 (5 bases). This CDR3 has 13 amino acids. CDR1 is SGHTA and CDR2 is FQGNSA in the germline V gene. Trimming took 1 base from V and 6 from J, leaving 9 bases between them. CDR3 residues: CASSLGGDPEAFF. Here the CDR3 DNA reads TGTGCCAGCAGCTTAGGAGGGGACCCTGAAGCTTTCTTT.

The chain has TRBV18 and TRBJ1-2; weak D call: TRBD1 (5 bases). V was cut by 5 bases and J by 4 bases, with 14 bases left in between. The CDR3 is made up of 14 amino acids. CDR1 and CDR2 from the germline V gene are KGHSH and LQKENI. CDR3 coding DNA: TGTGCCAGCTCAAACGGGGACGGAGCCTATGGCTACACCTTC. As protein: CASSNGDGAYGYTF.

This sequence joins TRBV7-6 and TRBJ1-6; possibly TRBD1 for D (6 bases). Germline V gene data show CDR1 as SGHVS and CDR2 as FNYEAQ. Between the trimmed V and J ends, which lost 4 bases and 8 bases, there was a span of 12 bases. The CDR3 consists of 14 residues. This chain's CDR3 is CASSSSTGDSPLHF. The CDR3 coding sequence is TGTGCCAGCAGCTCCTCGACAGGAGATTCACCCCTCCACTTT. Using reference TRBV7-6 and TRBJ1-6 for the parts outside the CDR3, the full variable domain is GAGVSQSPRYKVTKRGQDVALRCDPISGHVSLYWYRQALGQGPEFLTYFNYEAQQDKSGLPNDRFSAERPEGSISTLTIQRTEQRDSAMYRCASSSSTGDSPLHFGNGTRLTVT.

The CDR3 DNA is TGTGCCAGCAGCTTGCAGGGTTCAGGGGCCAACGTCCTGACTTTC. It translates to CASSLQGSGANVLTF. The genes are TRBV5-4 and TRBJ2-6, with D perhaps matching TRBD1 (5 bases). V gave up 1 base and J gave up 4 bases, with 9 bases separating them. This CDR3 is 15 amino acids long. Per germline, CDR1 SGHNT and CDR2 YYREEE (reference sequence). Together with reference TRBV5-4 and TRBJ2-6, the CDR3 gives the full variable domain: ETGVTQSPTHLIKTRGQQVTLRCSSQSGHNTVSWYQQALGQGPQFIFQYYREEENGRGNFPPRFSGLQFPNYSSELNVNALELDDSALYLCASSLQGSGANVLTFGAGSRLTVL.

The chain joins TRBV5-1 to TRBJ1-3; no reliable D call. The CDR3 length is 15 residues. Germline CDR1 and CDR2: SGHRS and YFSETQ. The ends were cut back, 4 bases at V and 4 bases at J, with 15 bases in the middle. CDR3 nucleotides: TGCGCCAGCAGCCCGGAGGTAGGGAGCGGAAACACCATATATTTT. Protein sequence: CASSPEVGSGNTIYF.

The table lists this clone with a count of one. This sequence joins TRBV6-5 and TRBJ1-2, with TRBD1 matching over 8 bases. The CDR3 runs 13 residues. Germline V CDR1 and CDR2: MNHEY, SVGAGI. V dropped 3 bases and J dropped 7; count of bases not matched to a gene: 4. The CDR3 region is CASSYSGGGGYTF. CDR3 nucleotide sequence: TGTGCCAGCAGTTATTCAGGGGGCGGTGGCTACACCTTC.

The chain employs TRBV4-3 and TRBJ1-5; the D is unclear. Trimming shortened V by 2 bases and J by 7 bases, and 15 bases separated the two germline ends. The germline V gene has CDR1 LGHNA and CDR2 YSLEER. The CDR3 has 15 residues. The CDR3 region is CASSQNKAGNQPQHF. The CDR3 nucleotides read TGCGCCAGCAGCCAAAATAAAGCGGGGAACCAGCCCCAGCATTTT.

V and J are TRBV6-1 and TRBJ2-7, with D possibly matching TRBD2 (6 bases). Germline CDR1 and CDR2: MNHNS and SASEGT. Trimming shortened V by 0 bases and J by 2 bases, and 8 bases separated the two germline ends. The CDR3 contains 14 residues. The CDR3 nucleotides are TGTGCCAGCAGTGAAGCAGCGGGCCCCTACGAGCAGTACTTC. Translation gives CASSEAAGPYEQYF.

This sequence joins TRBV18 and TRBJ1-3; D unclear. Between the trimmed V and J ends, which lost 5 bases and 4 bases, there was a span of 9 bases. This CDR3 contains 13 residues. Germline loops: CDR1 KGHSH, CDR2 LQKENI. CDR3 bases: TGTGCCAGCTCATCGGACGCGGGAAACACCATATATTTT. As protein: CASSSDAGNTIYF.

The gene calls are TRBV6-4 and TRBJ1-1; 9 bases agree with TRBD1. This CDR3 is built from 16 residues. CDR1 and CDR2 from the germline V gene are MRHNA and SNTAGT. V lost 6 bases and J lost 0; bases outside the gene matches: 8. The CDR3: CASRDGQGIVNTEAFF. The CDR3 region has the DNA TGTGCCAGCAGAGACGGACAGGGGATAGTGAACACTGAAGCTTTCTTT.